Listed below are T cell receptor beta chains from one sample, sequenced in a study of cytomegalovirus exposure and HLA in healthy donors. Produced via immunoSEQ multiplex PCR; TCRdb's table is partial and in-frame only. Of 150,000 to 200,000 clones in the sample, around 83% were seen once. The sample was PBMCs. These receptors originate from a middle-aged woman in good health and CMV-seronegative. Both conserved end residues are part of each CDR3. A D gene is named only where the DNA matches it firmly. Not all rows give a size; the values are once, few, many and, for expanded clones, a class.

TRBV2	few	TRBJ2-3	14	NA	TGTGCCGGCGGATTAGCGGAAACCACAGATACGCAGTATTTT	CAGGLAETTDTQYF
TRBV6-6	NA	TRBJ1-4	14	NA	TGTGCCAGCAGTTACTCGAGAGGGGGTGAAAAACTGTTTTTT	CASSYSRGGEKLFF
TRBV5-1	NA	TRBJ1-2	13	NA	TGCGCCAGCAGCTTTGGACATAATGCTGGCTACACCTTC	CASSFGHNAGYTF
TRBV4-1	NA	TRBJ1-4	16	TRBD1	TGCGCCAGCAGCCAAGAGAGCAGGGGGTCAGGGGAAAAACTGTTTTTT	CASSQESRGSGEKLFF
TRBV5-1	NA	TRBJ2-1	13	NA	TGCGCCAGCAGCTTGGACCTACCCCAGGGGCAGTTCTTC	CASSLDLPQGQFF
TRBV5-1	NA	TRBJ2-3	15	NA	TGCGCCAGCAGCTCCGCAGGGTTTCCCACAGATACGCAGTATTTT	CASSSAGFPTDTQYF
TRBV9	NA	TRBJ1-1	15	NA	TGTGCCAGCAGCGTAGGGGCAGGGATTGGCACTGAAGCTTTCTTT	CASSVGAGIGTEAFF
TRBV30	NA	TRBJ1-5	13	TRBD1	TGTGCCTGGAGGGACAGGGAGGAACAGCCCCAGCATTTT	CAWRDREEQPQHF
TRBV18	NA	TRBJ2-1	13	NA	TGTGCCAGCGGGGTTGGAGCGGGTGGCGAGCAGTTCTTC	CASGVGAGGEQFF
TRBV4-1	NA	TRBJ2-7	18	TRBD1	TGCGCCAGCAGCCAAGAAGTCTATGGACAGGTTGACTCCTACGAGCAGTACTTC	CASSQEVYGQVDSYEQYF
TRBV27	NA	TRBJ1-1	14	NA	TGTGCCAGCACCCACAGGGCAAGGGCCACTGAAGCTTTCTTT	CASTHRARATEAFF
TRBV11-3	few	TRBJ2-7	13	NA	TGTGCCAGCAGCTTACCCGGGAGTTACGAGCAGTACTTC	CASSLPGSYEQYF
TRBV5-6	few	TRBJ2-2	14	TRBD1	TGTGCCAGCAGATTCCGGACAGGGGGGTTTGAGCTGTTTTTT	CASRFRTGGFELFF
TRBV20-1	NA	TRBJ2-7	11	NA	TGCAGTGCTCGCCTAGGTGTCGAGCAGTACTTC	CSARLGVEQYF
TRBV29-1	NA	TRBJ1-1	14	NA	TGCAGCGTTGAACCCCAGGGGATAAACACTGAAGCTTTCTTT	CSVEPQGINTEAFF
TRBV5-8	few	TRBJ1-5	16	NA	TGTGCCAGCAGCTGGGCCGACCGATTCTCAAATCAGCCCCAGCATTTT	CASSWADRFSNQPQHF
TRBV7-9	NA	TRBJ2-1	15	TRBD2	TGTTCCAGCAGTTCCGGGACTAGCGGCTACAATGAGCAGTTCTTC	CSSSSGTSGYNEQFF
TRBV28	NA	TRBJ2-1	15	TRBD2	TGTGCCAGCAGTTTATGGGCTAGCGGGAGCAATGAGCAGTTCTTC	CASSLWASGSNEQFF
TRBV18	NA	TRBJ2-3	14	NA	TGTGCCAGCTCCACGACAAGTGCTACAGATACGCAGTATTTT	CASSTTSATDTQYF
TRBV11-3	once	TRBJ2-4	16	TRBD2	TGTGCCAGCAGCTTAGGGGGTAGCGGGGTCAAAAACATTCAGTACTTC	CASSLGGSGVKNIQYF
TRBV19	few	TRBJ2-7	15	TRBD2	TGTGCCAGTAGTATAGGGACTAGCGGGAGCTACGAGCAGTACTTC	CASSIGTSGSYEQYF
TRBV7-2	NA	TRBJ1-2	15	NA	TGTGCCAGCAGCTTGGACTACGGCAGAGGCTATGGCTACACCTTC	CASSLDYGRGYGYTF
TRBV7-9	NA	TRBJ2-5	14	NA	TGTGCCAGCAGCCCCCAGGGCGGACAAGAGACCCAGTACTTC	CASSPQGGQETQYF
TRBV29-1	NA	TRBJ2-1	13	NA	TGCAGCGTTGAAGGCCCTGGGGGGAATGAGCAGTTCTTC	CSVEGPGGNEQFF
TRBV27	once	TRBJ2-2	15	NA	TGTGCCAGCAGTTTCGCCAACAGGGACACCGGGGAGCTGTTTTTT	CASSFANRDTGELFF
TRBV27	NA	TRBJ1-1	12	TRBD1	TGTGCCAGCAGCTTTATCACAGGGGCAGCTTTCTTT	CASSFITGAAFF
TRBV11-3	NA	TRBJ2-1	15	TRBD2	TGTGCCAGCAGCTTCGGACTAGCGGGAGAGCTCGAGCAGTTCTTC	CASSFGLAGELEQFF
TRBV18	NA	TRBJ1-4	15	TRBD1	TGTGCCAGCTCACCTCCCGGGACAGGGGTTGAAAAACTGTTTTTT	CASSPPGTGVEKLFF
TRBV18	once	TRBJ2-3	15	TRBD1	TGTGCCAGCTCGCCAGGGGCAGGGGGCGCAGATACGCAGTATTTT	CASSPGAGGADTQYF
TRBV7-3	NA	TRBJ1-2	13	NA	TGTGCCAGCAGCTTAGAGTCCCACTATGGCTACACCTTC	CASSLESHYGYTF
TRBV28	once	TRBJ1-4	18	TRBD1	TGTGCCAGCAGTTTACGTCACAAAACAGGGGCTCTAGTTGAAAAACTGTTTTTT	CASSLRHKTGALVEKLFF
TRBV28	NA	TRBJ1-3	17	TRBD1	TGTGCCAGCAGTTCGCCTCGGGACAGGGGTTCCGGAAACACCATATATTTT	CASSSPRDRGSGNTIYF
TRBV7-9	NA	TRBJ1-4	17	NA	TGTGCCAGCAGCTTAGTAATCGGAGGGGATGCTAATGAAAAACTGTTTTTT	CASSLVIGGDANEKLFF
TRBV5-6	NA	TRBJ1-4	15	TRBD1	TGTGCCAGCAGCTTGGCCGGGACAGGAAGCGAAAAACTGTTTTTT	CASSLAGTGSEKLFF
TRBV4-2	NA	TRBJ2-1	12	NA	TGTGCCAGCAGCCTTTCGGGAGATGCGCCGTTCTTC	CASSLSGDAPFF
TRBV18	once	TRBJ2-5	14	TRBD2	TGTGCCAGCTCTCGGACTAGCGGCCAAGAGACCCAGTACTTC	CASSRTSGQETQYF
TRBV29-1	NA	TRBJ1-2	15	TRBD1	TGCAGCGTTACCCAGACAGGGGACCGGGGGTATGGCTACACCTTC	CSVTQTGDRGYGYTF
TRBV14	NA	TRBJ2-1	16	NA	TGTGCCAGCAGCCAAGCAGGGTCCTTCACCTACAATGAGCAGTTCTTC	CASSQAGSFTYNEQFF
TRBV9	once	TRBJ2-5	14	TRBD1	TGTGCCAGCAGCGGGACAGGGGGCTTAGAGACCCAGTACTTC	CASSGTGGLETQYF
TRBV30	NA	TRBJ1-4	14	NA	TGTGCCTGGAGTTCGGGAATAACTAATGAAAAACTGTTTTTT	CAWSSGITNEKLFF
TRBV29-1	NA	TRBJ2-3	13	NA	TGCAGCGTTGAGGAAGGCGTCCCCACAGGACAGTATTTT	CSVEEGVPTGQYF
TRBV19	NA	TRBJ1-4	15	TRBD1	TGTGCCAGTAGCAGACAGGGCGCAACTAATGAAAAACTGTTTTTT	CASSRQGATNEKLFF
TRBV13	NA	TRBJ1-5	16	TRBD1	TGTGCCAGCAGCACCCGACAGGGAAATAGCAATCAGCCCCAGCATTTT	CASSTRQGNSNQPQHF
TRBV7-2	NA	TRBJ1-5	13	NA	TGTGCCAGCAGCTTGGACAGAGATCAGCCCCAGCATTTT	CASSLDRDQPQHF
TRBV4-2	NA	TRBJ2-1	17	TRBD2	TGTGCCAGCAGCCAAGCAGGCCTCGGGACTAGCGGGGGTGAGCAGTTCTTC	CASSQAGLGTSGGEQFF
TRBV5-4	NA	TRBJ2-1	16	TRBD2	TGTGCCAGCAGCTTGGTAGCGGGAGCCCACTACAATGAGCAGTTCTTC	CASSLVAGAHYNEQFF
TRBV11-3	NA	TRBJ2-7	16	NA	TGTGCCAGCAGCGAACAACCAGGGCGAGGTCTCTACGAGCAGTACTTC	CASSEQPGRGLYEQYF
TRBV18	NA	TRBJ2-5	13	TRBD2	TGTGCCAGCTCACCTACCGGGGGGGAGACCCAGTACTTC	CASSPTGGETQYF
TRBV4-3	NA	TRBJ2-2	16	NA	TGCGCCAGCAGCCAGGTAGACAGTCCCAACACCGGGGAGCTGTTTTTT	CASSQVDSPNTGELFF
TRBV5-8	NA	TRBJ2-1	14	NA	TGTGCCAGCAGCTTGAACAGGCCCCTCAATGAGCAGTTCTTC	CASSLNRPLNEQFF
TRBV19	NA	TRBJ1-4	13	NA	TGTGCCAGTAGTATAGATCGCGGTGAAAAACTGTTTTTT	CASSIDRGEKLFF
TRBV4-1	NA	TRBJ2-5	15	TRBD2	TGCGCCAGCAGCCAATATAGCGGGGTCCAAGAGACCCAGTACTTC	CASSQYSGVQETQYF
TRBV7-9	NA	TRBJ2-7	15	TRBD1	TGTGCCAGCAGCTTACCAGGGACAGGGACCTACGAGCAGTACTTC	CASSLPGTGTYEQYF
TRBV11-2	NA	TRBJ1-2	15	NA	TGTGCCAGCAGCCCTTCCTCCCAGGCCAACTATGGCTACACCTTC	CASSPSSQANYGYTF
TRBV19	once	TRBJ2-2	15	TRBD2	TGTGCCAGTATGGGACTAGCGGGAGGTGGCGGGGAGCTGTTTTTT	CASMGLAGGGGELFF